Presented here are 22 T cell receptor beta chains from one specimen sequenced in a study of regulatory T cells in long-lasting Graves disease. The time point was: newly diagnosed GD, antithyroid drugs for less than 3 months. PBMC-derived RNA was used for the TCR library. The authors built TCR beta libraries using iRepertoire HTBI primers and Arm-PCR of CDR3 regions. One entry per CDR3 protein results from TCRdb running MiXCR on the multiplex PCR reads. The repertoire consists of approximately 540,000 distinct CDR3 sequences, with about 12% occurring once and the leading ten covering 8.9%. These data were also reused for a study on T cells in Graves' hyperthyroidism and ophthalmopathy.

This specimen consisted of peripheral blood mononuclear cells (PBMCs), obtained at new diagnosis, from a patient treated with antithyroid drugs. The receptors here all came from a woman aged 25 to 39 with Graves disease.

Many counts were recorded for this clonotype. One junction end does not reproduce the germline sequence, and a read error may be involved. The gene calls are TRBV5-1 and TRBJ1-4; 12 positions match TRBD1. Germline V gene lookup returns CDR1 SGHRS and CDR2 YFSETQ. CDR3 length: 15 amino acids. The CDR3 DNA reads TGTGCCAGCAGTCTCGGGACAGGGGGCCGGGAAAAACTGTTTTTT. Translated, it gives CASSLGTGGREKLFF.

This clonotype has at least ten counts. The chain joins TRBV11-2 to TRBJ1-5, with TRBD1 identical over 7 bases. Germline lookup yields CDR1 SGHAT and CDR2 FQNNGV. The CDR3 sequence is 15 residues long. After removal of 4 bases from V and 1 base from J, the junction contained 4 bases not matched to a gene. The CDR3 DNA reads as TGTGCCAGCAGCTATGAGACAGGGAGCAATCAGCCCCAGCATTTT. Its translation is CASSYETGSNQPQHF.

V gene TRBV30 combines with J gene TRBJ1-1; TRBD1 might be the D (5 bases). The germline gives CDR1 GTSNPN, CDR2 SVGIG (reference sequence). V was trimmed by 1 base and J by 8 bases, leaving 14 bases between them. The CDR3 is made up of 13 amino acids. DNA of the CDR3: TGTGCCTGGAGTGGGGACTATGGCGCGGAAGCTTTCTTT. Amino acids: CAWSGDYGAEAFF. Full variable domain (rest looked up from reference TRBV30 and TRBJ1-1): SQTIHQWPATLVQPVGSPLSLECTVEGTSNPNLYWYRQAAGRGLQLLFYSVGIGQISSEVPQNLSASRPQDRQFILSSKKLLLSDSGFYLCAWSGDYGAEAFFGQGTRLTVV.

This clonotype occurred many times. The rearrangement joins TRBV3-1 to TRBJ2-1; no definite D call. Trimming removed 2 bases at V and 5 bases at J, with 10 bases between. Germline V lookup: CDR1 LGHDT, CDR2 YNNKEL (reference sequence). This CDR3 region has 14 residues. The CDR3 sequence is CASSQKRTDNEQFF. CDR3 in DNA: TGTGCCAGCAGCCAAAAACGGACGGACAATGAGCAGTTCTTC.

This clonotype was counted a single time. This is likely a read error, given that the CDR3 carries no conserved phenylalanine or tryptophan at its end. Because the CDR3's place on the DNA is in doubt, the DNA is left out and the CDR3 is given as listed by TCRdb. V usage is TRBV11-2 and J usage is TRBJ1-1; no DNA check was done on the table's D call, TRBD1. With termini counted, the CDR3 has 16 amino acids. Germline V lookup: CDR1 SGHAT, CDR2 FQNNGV. CDR3 sequence reads: CASSLSGTGARTEGFV.

This clonotype was observed at least ten times. The chain recombines TRBV14 with TRBJ1-2; no clear D. The CDR3 consists of 15 residues. Deletions cut 1 base from V and 0 bases from J, with 9 bases between. Germline values: CDR1 SGHDN, CDR2 FVKESK. The CDR3 sequence: CASSQVQLPNYGYTF. CDR3 bases: TGTGCCAGCAGCCAAGTTCAGCTCCCTAACTATGGCTACACCTTC.

At least ten counts were recorded for this clonotype. The chain carries TRBV11-2 and TRBJ1-2; no firm D call. Trimming removed 3 bases from V and 6 bases from J, with 8 bases in between. From germline, CDR1 is SGHAT and CDR2 FQNNGV. CDR3 length equals 12 residues. The DNA of the CDR3 is TGTGCCAGCAGCTTTGGGCGAAATGGCTACACCTTC. Its protein is CASSFGRNGYTF.

This clonotype was observed a few times. J is TRBJ1-3 and V is TRBV18; TRBD1 is a possible D gene (5 bases). The CDR3 is 16 residues long. The germline gives CDR1 KGHSH, CDR2 LQKENI. Trimming stripped 3 bases from V and 0 bases from J, with 12 bases between. The DNA of the CDR3 is TGTGCCAGCTCACCTCTACAGGTTTCCTCTGGAAACACCATATATTTT. It codes for CASSPLQVSSGNTIYF. Together with reference TRBV18 and TRBJ1-3, the CDR3 gives the full variable domain: NAGVMQNPRHLVRRRGQEARLRCSPMKGHSHVYWYRQLPEEGLKFMVYLQKENIIDESGMPKERFSAEFPKEGPSILRIQQVVRGDSAAYFCASSPLQVSSGNTIYFGEGSWLTVV.

This clonotype was found many times. The chain joins TRBV2 to TRBJ2-7, with a possible D match to TRBD2 (6 bases). Trimming took off 1 base at V and 3 bases at J, with 10 bases between the two ends. Germline-derived CDR1 and CDR2 are SNHLY and FYNNEI. The CDR3 is 14 amino acids. Written as DNA, the CDR3 is TGTGCCAGCAGTGAAGGGGGGGTCCTCTACGAGCAGTACTTC. It yields the protein CASSEGGVLYEQYF.

This clonotype came up many times. The chain is built from TRBV2 and TRBJ2-7; D is ambiguous. CDR1 and CDR2 (germline): SNHLY, FYNNEI. The V end was cut by 4 bases, the J end by 3 bases, with 13 bases between. There are 14 residues in the CDR3. This chain's CDR3 is CASSADQRSYEQYF. CDR3 DNA sequence: TGTGCCAGCAGTGCGGATCAAAGGAGCTACGAGCAGTACTTC.

This clonotype was seen repeatedly, ten times or more. The chain links TRBV6-2 or TRBV6-3 to TRBJ2-5, with no clear D. The CDR3 extends over 16 amino acids. Looked up from germline, CDR1 is MNHEY and CDR2 is SVGEGT. Trimming took off 5 bases at V and 0 bases at J, with 16 bases between the two ends. CDR3 sequence (DNA): TGTGCCAGCAGTGAAGGTTTCAGGAGATACCAAGAGACCCAGTACTTC. This encodes CASSEGFRRYQETQYF.

This clonotype was observed many times. The genes are TRBV20-1 and TRBJ1-1; maybe TRBD1 (5 bases). The ends were cut back, 5 bases at V and 3 bases at J, with 16 bases in the middle. Germline V lookup: CDR1 DFQATT, CDR2 SNEGSKA (reference sequence). The CDR3 is made up of 14 amino acids. The CDR3 reads CSAWLWGRDTEAFF. The CDR3, as DNA: TGCAGTGCTTGGTTATGGGGGAGGGACACTGAAGCTTTCTTT.

Only a few counts were recorded for this clonotype. This chain joins TRBV7-9 and TRBJ2-7, with D possibly called TRBD1 or TRBD2 (5 bases each). CDR1 and CDR2 from the germline V gene are SEHNR and FQNEAQ (reference sequence). V dropped 1 base and J dropped 5 bases, with 12 bases sitting between them. This CDR3 comprises 14 residues. DNA for the CDR3: TGTGCCAGCAGCTTAGTCGGGGCGACCGACGAGCAGTACTTC. Residues: CASSLVGATDEQYF.

The sample holds many counts of this clonotype. The gene calls are TRBV18 and TRBJ1-5; TRBD1 might be the D (6 bases). V gave up 0 bases and J gave up 3 bases, with 9 bases separating them. CDR1 is KGHSH, CDR2 LQKENI, per germline. CDR3 length: 15 amino acids. CDR3 coding DNA: TGTGCCAGCTCACCACCCGGACAGTTCAATCAGCCCCAGCATTTT. This encodes CASSPPGQFNQPQHF.

This clonotype was recorded at least ten times. The chain links TRBV28 to TRBJ2-1; 9 nucleotides align to TRBD2. The CDR3 has 17 residues. Per germline, CDR1 MDHEN and CDR2 SYDVKM. The V gene end was trimmed by 5 bases and the J gene end by 2 bases; junction bases not matched to a gene: 10. This CDR3 reads CASSRGLAGTPYNEQFF. CDR3 nucleotides: TGTGCCAGCAGTAGGGGTCTAGCGGGAACCCCCTACAATGAGCAGTTCTTC.

Many counts were recorded for this clonotype. The chain carries TRBV7-9 and TRBJ2-1; 13 positions match TRBD2. Trimming at V came to 8 bases and at J to 8 bases, leaving 9 bases not matched to a gene. The CDR3 is 15 amino acids. Germline V gene lookup returns CDR1 SEHNR and CDR2 FQNEAQ (reference sequence). In DNA, the CDR3 is TGTGCCAGCGGCGGGAGACTAGCGGGAGGCGATGAGCAGTTCTTC. It is translated as CASGGRLAGGDEQFF.

This rearrangement joins TRBV7-9 to TRBJ1-3; D is ambiguous. CDR1 SEHNR and CDR2 FQNEAQ come from the germline V gene (reference sequence). The CDR3 runs 10 residues. Trimming pared 10 bases from V and 4 bases from J, leaving 5 bases between. This chain's CDR3 is CATSGNTIYF. The CDR3 DNA reads TGTGCCACTTCCGGAAACACCATATATTTT. Supplemented by reference TRBV7-9 and TRBJ1-3, the full variable domain reads DTGVSQNPRHKITKRGQNVTFRCDPISEHNRLYWYRQTLGQGPEFLTYFQNEAQLEKSRLLSDRFSAERPKGSFSTLEIQRTEQGDSAMYLCATSGNTIYFGEGSWLTVV.

The table lists this clonotype with a few counts. V gene TRBV14 combines with J gene TRBJ2-7; D is undetermined. Germline loops: CDR1 SGHDN, CDR2 FVKESK. The CDR3 consists of 17 residues. V shed 0 bases and J shed 3 bases, with 18 bases lying between them. CDR3 sequence: CASSQEEVSQTNYEQYF. CDR3 nucleotides: TGTGCCAGCAGCCAAGAAGAGGTCAGCCAGACGAACTACGAGCAGTACTTC.

CDR3: CASSTEDRAMGEGPQHF. The CDR3 DNA reads TGTGCCAGTAGTACCGAAGACAGGGCAATGGGGGAAGGGCCCCAGCATTTT. The V call is TRBV19, the J call TRBJ1-5, with 7 positions matching TRBD1. The CDR3 contains 17 residues. The trim removed 4 bases at V and 9 bases at J, leaving 18 bases unmatched. The germline V gene encodes CDR1 LNHDA and CDR2 SQIVND (reference sequence).

This clonotype was recorded a few times. The rearrangement uses TRBV20-1 and TRBJ2-7; 8 bases fit TRBD2. The germline V gene encodes CDR1 DFQATT and CDR2 SNEGSKA (reference sequence). V was clipped by 5 bases and J by 4 bases; unmatched bases: 7. The CDR3 covers 13 residues. In DNA, the CDR3 is TGCAGTGCTCACGGGAGGGCCCTATACGAGCAGTACTTC. Protein: CSAHGRALYEQYF.

The chain has TRBV27 and TRBJ2-1; a weak D match, TRBD1 (7 bases). Germline loops: CDR1 MNHEY, CDR2 SMNVEV (reference sequence). The CDR3 is 18 amino acids. Deletions cut 6 bases from V and 1 base from J, with 22 bases between. This CDR3 reads CASSPGGRLLASYNEQFF. The CDR3 DNA is TGTGCCAGCAGCCCAGGGGGGAGGCTACTAGCATCCTACAATGAGCAGTTCTTC.

This clonotype was seen repeatedly, ten times or more. This chain connects TRBV7-8 to TRBJ1-2, with a possible D match to TRBD1 (5 bases). The V end was cut by 0 bases, the J end by 4 bases, with 12 bases between. The CDR3 spans 15 residues. Germline V lookup: CDR1 SGHVS, CDR2 FQNEAQ. CDR3 protein: CASSLASQAIYGYTF. The DNA for the CDR3 is TGTGCCAGCAGCTTAGCATCACAGGCGATCTATGGCTACACCTTC.